The 30 T cell receptor beta chains presented below share a single source sample, sequenced in a study of T cell responses to AZD1222 COVID-19 vaccine. Only in-frame clones appear in the TCRdb table, and some are missing; sequencing was by immunoSEQ multiplex PCR. The sample contains more than 85,000 clones, 75% to 90% of which appear only once. Sequenced here: peripheral blood, sampled 28 days after the second AZD1222 dose. All receptors come from an adult who received the AZD1222 COVID-19 vaccine.

The chain employs TRBV18 and TRBJ2-3, with 8 bases matching TRBD2. V lost 4 bases, J lost 3 bases, and 12 bases stayed unmatched. The CDR3 extends over 17 amino acids. Looked up from germline, CDR1 is KGHSH and CDR2 is LQKENI. CDR3 sequence: CASSLMLAGPDTDTQYF. The CDR3 DNA follows: TGTGCCAGCTCACTGATGTTAGCGGGACCGGATACAGATACGCAGTATTTT.

This chain uses TRBV11-2 with TRBJ2-1; 8 nucleotides align to TRBD2. The V gene's germline CDR1 is SGHAT and CDR2 FQNNGV. Germline trimming cut 5 bases from V and 8 bases from J; bases unmatched to any gene: 17. This CDR3 region has 17 residues. CDR3 DNA: TGTGCCAGCAGCCAATTCCGCCCCGGGACTAGGGGGGATGAGCAGTTCTTC. Translation: CASSQFRPGTRGDEQFF.

The V and J genes are TRBV28 and TRBJ2-1; D is unresolved. V was shortened by 7 bases and J by 8 bases, with 15 bases between the two germline ends. Germline V lookup: CDR1 MDHEN, CDR2 SYDVKM. CDR3 length: 13 residues. CDR3 sequence reads: CASTENWTDEQFF. DNA of the CDR3: TGTGCCAGCACAGAGAATTGGACCGATGAGCAGTTCTTC.

V usage is TRBV19 and J usage is TRBJ1-5; 10 positions match TRBD1. V shed 6 bases, J shed 4 bases, and the junction held 9 bases outside the gene matches. CDR3 length: 16 residues. Germline assignment: CDR1 LNHDA and CDR2 SQIVND (reference sequence). The CDR3 here is CASRGGQGTSNQPQHF. The CDR3 DNA follows: TGTGCCAGTAGGGGGGGACAGGGGACCTCAAATCAGCCCCAGCATTTT. Complete variable domain (other parts from reference TRBV19 and TRBJ1-5): DGGITQSPKYLFRKEGQNVTLSCEQNLNHDAMYWYRQDPGQGLRLIYYSQIVNDFQKGDIAEGYSVSREKKESFPLTVTSAQKNPTAFYLCASRGGQGTSNQPQHFGDGTRLSIL.

The chain is built from TRBV6-2 or TRBV6-3 and TRBJ1-4; 8 nucleotides line up with TRBD1. The V gene's germline CDR1 is MNHEY and CDR2 SVGEGT. V lost 6 bases to trimming and J lost 8 bases; unmatched junction nucleotides: 14. The CDR3 contains 16 residues. CDR3 DNA sequence: TGTGCCAGCAGACCTTATCCGGGACAGGCGAACGAAAAACTGTTTTTT. This gives the protein CASRPYPGQANEKLFF.

J is TRBJ2-7 and V is TRBV30; TRBD1 agrees at 10 bases. The CDR3 is 23 residues long. Trimming removed 0 bases from V and 3 bases from J; junction bases left unmatched: 29. Germline CDR1 reads GTSNPN; CDR2 reads SVGIG (reference sequence). CDR3 DNA: TGTGCCTGGAGTGTACTGTCGTTGAAAACCGGGACAGGGGAACCCCAATCGAACTACGAGCAGTACTTC. Protein sequence: CAWSVLSLKTGTGEPQSNYEQYF.

This chain joins TRBV2 and TRBJ2-7; D assignment may be TRBD1 or TRBD2 (5 bases each). The CDR3 has 14 amino acids. The germline CDR1 and CDR2 sequences are SNHLY and FYNNEI. Trimming left V 8 bases short and J 11 bases short, with 25 bases between. CDR3 nucleotide sequence: TGTGCCAGCGGCTACGGGGCTGCAAGTGACCCGGAGTACTTC. It specifies CASGYGAASDPEYF.

This CDR3 is CASSVSYEQYF. CDR3 nucleotide sequence: TGTGCCAGCAGTGTATCCTACGAGCAGTACTTC. The rearrangement links TRBV28 to TRBJ2-7; no reliable D call. The CDR3 sequence is 11 residues long. Trimming removed 5 bases at V and 1 base at J, with 3 bases between. The germline V gene has CDR1 MDHEN and CDR2 SYDVKM.

There are a few counts of this clone. Other DNA sequences in the sample encode the same CDR3. V is TRBV7-2 and J is TRBJ1-5; the D is unclear. Germline CDR1 reads SGHTA; CDR2 reads FQGNSA. The CDR3 length is 14 residues. Trimming pared 1 base from V and 6 bases from J, leaving 10 bases between. As DNA, the CDR3 is TGTGCCAGCAGCTTAGTAAAGGGCGGTCAGCCCCAGCATTTT. It is translated as CASSLVKGGQPQHF.

This clone was counted a single time. The chain is built from TRBV30 and TRBJ1-5; 10 nucleotides line up with TRBD1. This CDR3 is built from 16 residues. With 2 bases clipped from V and 3 bases from J, the junction kept 7 bases outside the gene matches. The germline gives CDR1 GTSNPN, CDR2 SVGIG (reference sequence). Written as DNA, the CDR3 is TGTGCCTGGAGTTATGCCGGGACAGGGGCCAATCAGCCCCAGCATTTT. This translates into CAWSYAGTGANQPQHF.

This rearrangement joins TRBV30 to TRBJ2-7, with 7 bases that match TRBD2. The CDR3 length is 16 residues. Germline V gene lookup returns CDR1 GTSNPN and CDR2 SVGIG (reference sequence). The V and J ends lost 2 bases and 4 bases, in that order; junction bases with no gene match: 14. The CDR3 protein is CAWSPSVAGVQYEQYF. The CDR3 nucleotides are TGTGCCTGGAGTCCCTCGGTCGCGGGAGTCCAGTACGAGCAGTACTTC.

This clone was detected only a few times. The chain couples TRBV6-5 to TRBJ2-5; D unresolved. The V end was cut by 7 bases, the J end by 5 bases, with 8 bases between. CDR3 length: 11 residues. Germline V gene lookup returns CDR1 MNHEY and CDR2 SVGAGI. The CDR3 DNA reads as TGTGCCAGCACCCATGGGGAGACCCAGTACTTC. Residues: CASTHGETQYF.

The CDR3 DNA reads TGCGCCAGCAGCTTGGGAAGGCGGGACCGAGAGGGTGAGCAGTTCTTC. Translating gives CASSLGRRDREGEQFF. This chain uses TRBV5-1 with TRBJ2-1, with D perhaps TRBD2 (6 bases). Trimming took off 0 bases at V and 9 bases at J, with 19 bases between the two ends. Germline V lookup: CDR1 SGHRS, CDR2 YFSETQ. The CDR3 covers 16 residues. The full variable domain, completed using reference TRBV5-1 and TRBJ2-1, is KAGVTQTPRYLIKTRGQQVTLSCSPISGHRSVSWYQQTPGQGLQFLFEYFSETQRNKGNFPGRFSGRQFSNSRSEMNVSTLELGDSALYLCASSLGRRDREGEQFFGPGTRLTVL.

V is TRBV27 and J is TRBJ1-1, with D uncertain. CDR1 MNHEY and CDR2 SMNVEV come from the germline V gene (reference sequence). The CDR3 totals 14 residues. V lost 5 bases and J 4 bases, leaving 14 bases between the germline ends. The DNA of the CDR3 is TGTGCCAGCAGTCCAACCTATGGAGCCACTGAAGCTTTCTTT. As protein: CASSPTYGATEAFF.

The rearrangement joins TRBV25-1 to TRBJ2-2, with 8 bases identical to TRBD1. Germline CDR1 is MGHDK and CDR2 is SYGVNS. J lost 1 base, V lost 0 bases, and 1 base had no gene match. The CDR3 length is 16 residues. The CDR3 here is CASSEYGQGNTGELFF. For the CDR3, the DNA is TGTGCCAGCAGTGAATATGGACAGGGGAACACCGGGGAGCTGTTTTTT.

This chain links TRBV4-1 with TRBJ1-5; no firm D call. V was cut by 1 base and J by 6 bases, with 10 bases left in between. The CDR3 loop spans 14 amino acids. The V gene's germline CDR1 is MGHRA and CDR2 YSYEKL. The CDR3 spells CASSQGGVGQPQHF. CDR3 DNA: TGCGCCAGCAGCCAAGGCGGGGTCGGTCAGCCCCAGCATTTT.

This chain links TRBV19 with TRBJ2-5; 8 bases agree with TRBD1. Losses at the gene ends were 3 bases for V and 4 bases for J; bases not matched to a gene: 7. Germline V gene data show CDR1 as LNHDA and CDR2 as SQIVND (reference sequence). The length of the CDR3 is 15 residues. CDR3: CASSMNPGTGETQYF. The CDR3 nucleotides read TGTGCCAGTAGTATGAATCCCGGGACAGGAGAGACCCAGTACTTC.

This clone was counted a few times. The chain joins TRBV19 to TRBJ1-5; perhaps TRBD1 as D (6 bases). The CDR3 contains 13 residues. Trimming removed 5 bases from V and 7 bases from J, with 12 bases in between. CDR1 is LNHDA and CDR2 is SQIVND in the germline V gene (reference sequence). This CDR3 is CASSGQSLQPQHF. DNA for the CDR3: TGTGCCAGTAGTGGACAGTCCCTCCAGCCCCAGCATTTT.

The chain recombines TRBV2 with TRBJ2-7, with D possibly TRBD1 on 7 matching bases. CDR1 SNHLY and CDR2 FYNNEI come from the germline V gene. CDR3 size: 15 residues. Trimming removed 2 bases at V and 6 bases at J, with 17 bases between. The CDR3 here is CASSERVTGTLEQYF. In nucleotides, the CDR3 is TGTGCCAGCAGTGAAAGGGTGACAGGGACTCTCGAGCAGTACTTC.

The chain couples TRBV11-2 to TRBJ1-2, with TRBD1 matching over 7 bases. CDR1 SGHAT and CDR2 FQNNGV come from the germline V gene. J gave up 4 bases and V 4 bases, and 18 bases lay outside the gene matches. This CDR3 has 18 residues. The CDR3 bases are TGTGCCAGCAGCTCTATCCTCTATCGGGACAGACCCTTCTATGGCTACACCTTC. Its protein is CASSSILYRDRPFYGYTF.

The V and J genes are TRBV5-4 and TRBJ2-3; TRBD1 might be the D (6 bases). V was shortened by 4 bases and J by 3 bases, with 15 bases between the two germline ends. The CDR3 loop spans 15 amino acids. The V gene's germline CDR1 is SGHNT and CDR2 YYREEE (reference sequence). The CDR3 loop reads CASSLPGTQTDTQYF. Here the CDR3 DNA reads TGTGCCAGCAGCCTACCCGGGACACAGACAGATACGCAGTATTTT.

This chain connects TRBV7-9 to TRBJ2-2; no clear D gene. This CDR3 spans 15 amino acids. V lost 5 bases to trimming and J lost 3 bases, with 13 bases between them. CDR1 SEHNR and CDR2 FQNEAQ come from the germline V gene (reference sequence). Here the CDR3 DNA reads TGTGCCAGCAGCCCTAGGCTGACGGACACCGGGGAGCTGTTTTTT. This encodes CASSPRLTDTGELFF.

The chain couples TRBV3-1 (or the pseudogene TRBV3-2) to TRBJ2-3, with D perhaps given as TRBD1 or TRBD2 (6 bases each). Trimming removed 4 bases from V and 6 bases from J, with 17 bases in between. Germline V lookup: CDR1 LGHDT, CDR2 YNNKEL (reference sequence). CDR3 length: 15 residues. The CDR3 nucleotides read TGTGCCAGCAGCCGCCGGGGGACTCAGGGGGATACGCAGTATTTT. Translated: CASSRRGTQGDTQYF.

The J gene is TRBJ1-5, the V gene TRBV4-1, with D tentatively TRBD1 (6 bases). Germline V CDR1 and CDR2: MGHRA, YSYEKL. The V gene lost 1 base and the J gene lost 5 bases, with 15 bases spanning the gap. CDR3 length: 16 residues. The CDR3 bases are TGCGCCAGCAGCCAAGGAGAGGACAGCTTCTATCAGCCCCAGCATTTT. It specifies CASSQGEDSFYQPQHF.

The CDR3 protein is CASSQTTGTSRHNEQFF. CDR3 bases: TGTGCCAGCAGCCAAACAACCGGGACTAGCCGCCACAATGAGCAGTTCTTC. V and J are TRBV3-1 (or the pseudogene TRBV3-2) and TRBJ2-1; 9 bases are a match to TRBD2. Germline V CDR1 and CDR2: LGHDT, YNNKEL (reference sequence). The trim removed 2 bases at V and 5 bases at J, leaving 10 bases unmatched. This CDR3 spans 17 amino acids.

This chain connects TRBV27 to TRBJ2-1; no reliable D call. V was pared by 4 bases and J by 1 base, with 11 bases between. The CDR3 has 15 amino acids. CDR1 MNHEY and CDR2 SMNVEV come from the germline V gene (reference sequence). CDR3 sequence reads: CASSSHLGSYNEQFF. DNA of the CDR3: TGTGCCAGCAGTTCCCACTTGGGGTCCTACAATGAGCAGTTCTTC.

The chain is built from TRBV19 and TRBJ1-3, with D perhaps TRBD1 (5 bases). The germline V and J ends were trimmed by 2 bases and 9 bases, with 11 bases remaining between them. The CDR3 is 13 residues long. Germline CDR1 reads LNHDA; CDR2 reads SQIVND (reference sequence). The DNA of the CDR3 is TGTGCCAGTAGTATACAGGGACGCGGCACCATATATTTT. It yields the protein CASSIQGRGTIYF. The entire variable domain, with the rest obtained from reference TRBV19 and TRBJ1-3, is as follows: DGGITQSPKYLFRKEGQNVTLSCEQNLNHDAMYWYRQDPGQGLRLIYYSQIVNDFQKGDIAEGYSVSREKKESFPLTVTSAQKNPTAFYLCASSIQGRGTIYFGEGSWLTVV.

This CDR3 reads CASSSNGGRSRGEQYF. Written as DNA, the CDR3 is TGTGCCAGCAGTTCTAACGGGGGCAGGAGCCGTGGCGAGCAGTACTTC. The V gene is TRBV6-5, the J gene TRBJ2-7, with D possibly being TRBD1 or TRBD2 (6 bases each). The CDR3 length is 16 residues. V gave up 4 bases and J gave up 6 bases, with 22 bases separating them. The germline CDR1 and CDR2 sequences are MNHEY and SVGAGI.

This clone showed up just once. This sequence joins TRBV5-1 and TRBJ1-2; the match to TRBD1 covers 10 bases. The J segment lost 6 bases and the V segment lost 6 bases, leaving 8 bases of the junction unmatched. This CDR3 region has 14 residues. Germline CDR1 reads SGHRS; CDR2 reads YFSETQ. DNA of the CDR3: TGCGCCAGCACCCCCGTGACAGGGGGCGATGGCTACACCTTC. Translating gives CASTPVTGGDGYTF.

This sequence joins TRBV5-4 and TRBJ2-7; no firm D call. CDR1 is SGHNT, CDR2 YYREEE, per germline (reference sequence). This CDR3 has 13 residues. Trimming removed 3 bases at V and 4 bases at J, with 11 bases between. The CDR3 coding sequence is TGTGCCAGCAGCTCAGTGAAAGAGTACGAGCAGTACTTC. This gives the protein CASSSVKEYEQYF.